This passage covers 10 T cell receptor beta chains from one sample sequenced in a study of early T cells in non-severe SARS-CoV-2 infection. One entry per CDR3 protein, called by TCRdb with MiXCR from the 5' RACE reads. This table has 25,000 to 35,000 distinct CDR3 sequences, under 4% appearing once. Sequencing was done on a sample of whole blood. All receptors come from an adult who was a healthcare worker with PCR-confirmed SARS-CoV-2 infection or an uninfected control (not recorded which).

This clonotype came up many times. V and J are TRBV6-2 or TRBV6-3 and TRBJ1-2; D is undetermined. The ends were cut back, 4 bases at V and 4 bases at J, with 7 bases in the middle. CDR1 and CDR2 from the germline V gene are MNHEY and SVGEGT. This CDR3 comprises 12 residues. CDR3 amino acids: CASSSHSYGYTF. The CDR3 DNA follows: TGTGCCAGCAGTTCACACAGCTATGGCTACACCTTC.

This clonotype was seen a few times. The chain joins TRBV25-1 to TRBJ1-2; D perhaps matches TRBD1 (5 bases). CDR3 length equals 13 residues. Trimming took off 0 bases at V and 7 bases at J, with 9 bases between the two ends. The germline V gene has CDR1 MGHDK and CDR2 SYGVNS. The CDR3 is CASSEYEQVGYTF. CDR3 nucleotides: TGTGCCAGCAGTGAATATGAACAGGTTGGCTACACCTTC.

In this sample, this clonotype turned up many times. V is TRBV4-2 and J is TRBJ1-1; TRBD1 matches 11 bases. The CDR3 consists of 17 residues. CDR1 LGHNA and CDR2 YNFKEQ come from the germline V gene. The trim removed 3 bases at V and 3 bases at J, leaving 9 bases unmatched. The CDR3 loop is CASSQARPGQGDTEAFF. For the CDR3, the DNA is TGTGCCAGCAGCCAGGCTCGACCGGGACAGGGGGACACTGAAGCTTTCTTT.

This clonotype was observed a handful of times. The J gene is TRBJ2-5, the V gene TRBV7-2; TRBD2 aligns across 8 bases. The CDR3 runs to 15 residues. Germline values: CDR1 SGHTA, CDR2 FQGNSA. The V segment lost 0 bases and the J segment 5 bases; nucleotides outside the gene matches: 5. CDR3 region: CASSLASGAVETQYF. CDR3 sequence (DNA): TGTGCCAGCAGCTTAGCTAGCGGGGCGGTGGAGACCCAGTACTTC.

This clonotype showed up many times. CDR3 DNA sequence: TGTGCCAGCAGCTTAGAGGGGAATAATTCACCCCTCCACTTT. As protein: CASSLEGNNSPLHF. The gene calls are TRBV7-8 and TRBJ1-6, with a weak D call TRBD1 (5 bases). CDR3 length: 14 amino acids. V shed 1 base and J shed 5 bases, with 6 bases lying between them. Germline CDR1 SGHVS, CDR2 FQNEAQ.

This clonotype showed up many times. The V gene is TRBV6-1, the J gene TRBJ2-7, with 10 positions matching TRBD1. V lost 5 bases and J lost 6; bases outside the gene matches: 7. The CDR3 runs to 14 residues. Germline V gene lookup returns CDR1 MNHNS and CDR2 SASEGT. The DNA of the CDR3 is TGTGCCAGCAGTCGTATCGGGACAGGGGCCGAGCAGTACTTC. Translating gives CASSRIGTGAEQYF.

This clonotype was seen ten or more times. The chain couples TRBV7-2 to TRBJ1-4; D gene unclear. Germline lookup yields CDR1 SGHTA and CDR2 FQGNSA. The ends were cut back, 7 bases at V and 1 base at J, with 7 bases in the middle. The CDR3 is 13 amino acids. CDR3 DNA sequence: TGTGCCAGCAAAGGTCGAACTAATGAAAAACTGTTTTTT. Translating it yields CASKGRTNEKLFF.

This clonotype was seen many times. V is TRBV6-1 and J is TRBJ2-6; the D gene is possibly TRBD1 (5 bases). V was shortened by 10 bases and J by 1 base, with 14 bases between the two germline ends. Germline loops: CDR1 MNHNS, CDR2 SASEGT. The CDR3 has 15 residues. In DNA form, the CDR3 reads TGTGCCACCCAGACCGCAGGGTCTGGGGCCAACGTCCTGACTTTC. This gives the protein CATQTAGSGANVLTF.

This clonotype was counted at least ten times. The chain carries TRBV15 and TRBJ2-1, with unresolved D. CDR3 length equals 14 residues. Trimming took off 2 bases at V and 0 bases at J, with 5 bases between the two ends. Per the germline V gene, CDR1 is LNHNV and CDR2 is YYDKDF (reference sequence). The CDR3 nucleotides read TGTGCCACCAGCAGATCTAGCTCCTACAATGAGCAGTTCTTC. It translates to CATSRSSSYNEQFF. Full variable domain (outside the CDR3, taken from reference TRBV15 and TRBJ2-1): DAMVIQNPRYQVTQFGKPVTLSCSQTLNHNVMYWYQQKSSQAPKLLFHYYDKDFNNEADTPDNFQSRRPNTSFCFLDIRSPGLGDTAMYLCATSRSSSYNEQFFGPGTRLTVL.

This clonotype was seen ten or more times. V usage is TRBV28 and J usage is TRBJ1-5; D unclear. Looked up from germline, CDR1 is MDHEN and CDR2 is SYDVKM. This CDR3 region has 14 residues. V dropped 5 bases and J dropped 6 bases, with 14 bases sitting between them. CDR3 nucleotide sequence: TGTGCCAGCAGTACCTCCCTCGAGGGTCAGCCCCAGCATTTT. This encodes CASSTSLEGQPQHF.